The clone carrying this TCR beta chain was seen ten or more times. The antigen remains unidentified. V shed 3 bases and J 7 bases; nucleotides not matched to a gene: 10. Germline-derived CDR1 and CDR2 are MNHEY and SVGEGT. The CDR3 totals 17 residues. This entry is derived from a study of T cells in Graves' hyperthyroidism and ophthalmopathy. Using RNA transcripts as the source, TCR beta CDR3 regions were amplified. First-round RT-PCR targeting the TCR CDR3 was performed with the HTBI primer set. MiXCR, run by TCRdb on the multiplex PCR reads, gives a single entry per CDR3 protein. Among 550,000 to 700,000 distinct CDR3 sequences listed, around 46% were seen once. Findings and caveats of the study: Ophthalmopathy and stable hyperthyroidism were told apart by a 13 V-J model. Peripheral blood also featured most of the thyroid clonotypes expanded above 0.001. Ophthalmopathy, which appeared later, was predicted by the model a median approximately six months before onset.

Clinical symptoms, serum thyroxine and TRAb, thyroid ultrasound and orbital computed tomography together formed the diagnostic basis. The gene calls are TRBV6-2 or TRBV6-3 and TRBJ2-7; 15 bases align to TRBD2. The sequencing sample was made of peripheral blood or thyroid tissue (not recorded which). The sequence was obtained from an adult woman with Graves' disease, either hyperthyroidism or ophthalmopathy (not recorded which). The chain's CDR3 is CASSYDGLAGGPGEQYF. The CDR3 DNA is TGTGCCAGCAGTTATGATGGACTAGCGGGAGGGCCAGGAGAGCAGTACTTC.